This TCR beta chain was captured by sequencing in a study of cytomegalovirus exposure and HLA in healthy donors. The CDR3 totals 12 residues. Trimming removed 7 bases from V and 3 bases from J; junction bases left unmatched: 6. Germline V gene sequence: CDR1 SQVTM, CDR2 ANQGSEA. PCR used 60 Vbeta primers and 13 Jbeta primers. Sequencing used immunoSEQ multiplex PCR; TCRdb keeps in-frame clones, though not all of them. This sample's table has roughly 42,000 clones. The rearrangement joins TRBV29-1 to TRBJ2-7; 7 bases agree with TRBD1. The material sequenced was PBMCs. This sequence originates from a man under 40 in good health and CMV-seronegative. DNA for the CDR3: TGCAGCGCGACGGGACAGAACTACGAGCAGTACTTC. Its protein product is CSATGQNYEQYF.